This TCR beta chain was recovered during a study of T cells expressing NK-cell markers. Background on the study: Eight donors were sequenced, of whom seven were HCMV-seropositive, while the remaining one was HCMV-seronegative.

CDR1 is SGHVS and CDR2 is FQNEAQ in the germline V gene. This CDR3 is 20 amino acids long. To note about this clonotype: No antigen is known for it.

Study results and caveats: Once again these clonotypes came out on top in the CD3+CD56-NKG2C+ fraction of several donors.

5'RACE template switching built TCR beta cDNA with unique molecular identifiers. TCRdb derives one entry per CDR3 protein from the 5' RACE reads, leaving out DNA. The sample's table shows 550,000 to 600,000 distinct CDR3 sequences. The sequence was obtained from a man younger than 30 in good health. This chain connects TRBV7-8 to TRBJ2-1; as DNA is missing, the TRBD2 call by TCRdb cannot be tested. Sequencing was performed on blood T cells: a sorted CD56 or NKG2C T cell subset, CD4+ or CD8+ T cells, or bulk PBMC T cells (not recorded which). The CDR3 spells CASSLAWTVVRSGNSDEQFF.